The clone carrying this T cell receptor (beta chain) was observed many times. This entry comes from a study of read filtering for tumor transcriptome and immune sequencing. The library was built from about 0.4 ug RNA with molecular barcoded adaptors for alpha/delta and beta/gamma chains. TCRdb reprocessed the reads with MiXCR, giving one entry per CDR3 protein. The sample lists about 38,000 distinct CDR3 sequences, less than 15% occurring once. This TCR was recovered from a donor at least 40 years old with multiple myeloma. Material: a population of CD138-negative cells sorted from bone marrow.

The CDR3 is CASSLTPGTGTGELFF. The CDR3 bases are TGCGCCAGCAGCTTGACCCCCGGGACAGGGACCGGGGAGCTGTTTTTT. The rearrangement uses TRBV5-1 and TRBJ2-2, with TRBD1 identical over 9 bases. The CDR3 loop spans 16 amino acids. V lost 1 base and J lost 5; bases outside the gene matches: 6. Germline V gene lookup returns CDR1 SGHRS and CDR2 YFSETQ.